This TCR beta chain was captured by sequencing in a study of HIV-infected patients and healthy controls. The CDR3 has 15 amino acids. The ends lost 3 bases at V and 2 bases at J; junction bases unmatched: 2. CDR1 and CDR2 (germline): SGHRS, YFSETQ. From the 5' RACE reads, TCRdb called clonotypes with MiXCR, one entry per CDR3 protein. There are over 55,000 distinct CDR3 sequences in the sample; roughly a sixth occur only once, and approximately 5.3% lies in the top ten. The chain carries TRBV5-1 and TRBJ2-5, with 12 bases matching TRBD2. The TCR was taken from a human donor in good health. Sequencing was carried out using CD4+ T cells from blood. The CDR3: CASSSGLAGQETQYF. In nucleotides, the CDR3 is TGCGCCAGCAGCTCTGGACTAGCGGGGCAAGAGACCCAGTACTTC.